Each of the 9 T cell receptor beta chains below was sequenced from the same sample in a study of blood T cell repertoires in COVID-19. TCRdb's copy holds only in-frame clones and misses some; the assay was immunoSEQ multiplex PCR. Of around 69,000 clones listed, 89% are singletons. Sequencing was done on a sample of peripheral blood. All receptors derive from a woman aged 45-65 years with active COVID-19.

CDR3 nucleotides: TGTGCCAGCAGCTTAGTCCTGGCGAACACTGAAGCTTTCTTT. This translates into CASSLVLANTEAFF. V gene TRBV7-2 combines with J gene TRBJ1-1; unclear D gene. The V and J ends lost 1 base and 1 base respectively, with 7 bases between them. CDR1 and CDR2 (germline): SGHTA, FQGNSA. This CDR3 has 14 amino acids.

The rearrangement links TRBV9 to TRBJ2-7; the D is unclear. Trimming stripped 4 bases from V and 1 base from J, with 15 bases between. Per germline, CDR1 SGDLS and CDR2 YYNGEE. The CDR3 is 15 residues long. The CDR3 coding sequence is TGTGCCAGCAGCATCTCATGGGCGTTTTCCTACGAGCAGTACTTC. Translated: CASSISWAFSYEQYF.

The chain couples TRBV30 to TRBJ1-2; a weak D match, TRBD1 (5 bases). V lost 4 bases and J lost 8, with 20 bases in between. Germline values: CDR1 GTSNPN, CDR2 SVGIG (reference sequence). The CDR3 sequence is 14 residues long. The CDR3 sequence is CAWTTAGGTYGYTF. The CDR3 nucleotides are TGTGCCTGGACTACTGCGGGGGGTACATACGGCTACACCTTC.

The chain has TRBV20-1 and TRBJ2-7; weak D call: TRBD1 (5 bases). V gave up 4 bases and J gave up 4 bases, with 8 bases separating them. Germline CDR1 is DFQATT and CDR2 is SNEGSKA (reference sequence). CDR3 length equals 11 residues. The CDR3 DNA sequence: TGCAGTGCTATCGACAGTTACGAGCAGTACTTC. Protein sequence: CSAIDSYEQYF.

The V and J genes are TRBV13 and TRBJ2-4; TRBD1 aligns across 7 bases. The CDR3 is 14 residues long. CDR1 is PRHDT, CDR2 FYEKMQ, per germline (reference sequence). Trimming cost V 8 bases and J 4 bases; bases outside gene matches: 8. The CDR3 DNA sequence: TGTGCCAGCCGGGACAGCCAGGTGAAAAACATTCAGTACTTC. Its translation is CASRDSQVKNIQYF.

This chain links TRBV2 with TRBJ2-1, with TRBD2 matching 13 bases. The CDR3 extends over 15 amino acids. V lost 3 bases and J lost 6; bases outside the gene matches: 2. Germline V gives CDR1 SNHLY, CDR2 FYNNEI. CDR3 in amino acids: CASSDWTSGSNEQFF. For the CDR3, the DNA is TGTGCCAGCAGTGACTGGACTAGCGGGAGCAATGAGCAGTTCTTC.

The genes are TRBV24-1 and TRBJ1-1, with TRBD1 as a possible D gene (6 bases). The CDR3 has 15 residues. Trimming removed 3 bases at V and 0 bases at J, with 10 bases between. Germline lookup yields CDR1 KGHDR and CDR2 SFDVKD. The CDR3, as DNA: TGTGCCACCAGTGATCAGCAGGGGCTGAACACTGAAGCTTTCTTT. It is translated as CATSDQQGLNTEAFF.

The gene calls are TRBV20-1 and TRBJ1-1, with D perhaps TRBD1 (6 bases). This CDR3 is 11 amino acids long. CDR1 is DFQATT and CDR2 is SNEGSKA in the germline V gene (reference sequence). Between the trimmed V and J ends, which lost 6 bases and 6 bases, there was a span of 11 bases. In nucleotides, the CDR3 is TGCAGTGCGTTCAGGGGCGCTGAAGCTTTCTTT. Translation gives CSAFRGAEAFF.

V usage is TRBV3-1 (or the pseudogene TRBV3-2) and J usage is TRBJ2-5, with 12 bases matching TRBD2. This CDR3 comprises 14 residues. V shed 3 bases, J shed 4 bases, and the junction held 0 bases outside the gene matches. CDR1 and CDR2 (germline): LGHDT, YNNKEL (reference sequence). The CDR3 DNA sequence: TGTGCCAGCAGCCAGACTAGCGGGAGAGAGACCCAGTACTTC. Translating it yields CASSQTSGRETQYF.